Following are 7 T cell receptor beta chains from one sample sequenced in a study of shared clonotypes between healthy human individuals. The assay was immunoSEQ multiplex PCR, and TCRdb's table has in-frame clones only and misses some. The data show under 650,000 clones, with almost 97% seen just once and approximately 0.06% held by the top ten. The sample was naive CD4+ T cells sorted from blood. As to subset: CD45RA+ positively selected. These receptors were collected from a woman aged 30 to 39 in good health.

The chain has TRBV5-1 and TRBJ2-5; TRBD2 aligns across 8 bases. The V gene end was trimmed by 2 bases and the J gene end by 5 bases; junction bases not matched to a gene: 11. CDR3 length equals 16 residues. CDR1 is SGHRS, CDR2 YFSETQ, per germline. The CDR3 loop is CASSFSSGGPGETQYF. The DNA of the CDR3 is TGCGCCAGCAGCTTTTCCTCGGGAGGGCCGGGGGAGACCCAGTACTTC.

The J gene is TRBJ2-5, the V gene TRBV5-1; TRBD1 might be the D (5 bases). Gene TRBJ2-7 matches the end of the DNA better, so the J call may be wrong. Germline CDR1 is SGHRS and CDR2 is YFSETQ. This CDR3 contains 14 residues. This CDR3 is CASSAQGLASEQYF. The CDR3 region has the DNA TGCGCCAGCAGCGCCCAGGGTCTGGCAAGCGAGCAGTACTTC.

In its sample, this clone was seen a few times. The sample holds other DNA sequences that translate to the same CDR3. J is TRBJ2-7 and V is TRBV18; 7 positions agree with TRBD1. Germline values: CDR1 KGHSH, CDR2 LQKENI. The CDR3 contains 14 residues. V gave up 0 bases and J gave up 3 bases; unmatched junction bases: 2. CDR3 coding DNA: TGTGCCAGCTCACCACCGGGACAGAGCTACGAGCAGTACTTC. The encoded protein is CASSPPGQSYEQYF. The full variable domain, in which reference TRBV18 and TRBJ2-7 provide the parts outside the CDR3, is NAGVMQNPRHLVRRRGQEARLRCSPMKGHSHVYWYRQLPEEGLKFMVYLQKENIIDESGMPKERFSAEFPKEGPSILRIQQVVRGDSAAYFCASSPPGQSYEQYFGPGTRLTVT.

The chain couples TRBV9 to TRBJ1-2, with TRBD1 matching over 7 bases. Germline V gives CDR1 SGDLS, CDR2 YYNGEE. V was pared by 1 base and J by 4 bases, with 13 bases of the junction left unmatched. This CDR3 region has 17 residues. The CDR3 region has the DNA TGTGCCAGCAGCGTAATTGGAGGAGGAGGGGGCATCTATGGCTACACCTTC. This gives the protein CASSVIGGGGGIYGYTF. Full variable domain (missing parts from reference TRBV9 and TRBJ1-2): DSGVTQTPKHLITATGQRVTLRCSPRSGDLSVYWYQQSLDQGLQFLIQYYNGEERAKGNILERFSAQQFPDLHSELNLSSLELGDSALYFCASSVIGGGGGIYGYTFGSGTRLTVV.

There are a few counts of this clone. The junction shows a germline mismatch at one end, possibly a read error. The rearrangement joins TRBV7-2 to TRBJ2-7; D is possibly TRBD1 (6 bases). CDR3 size: 12 residues. Germline V gene data show CDR1 as SGHTA and CDR2 as FQGNSA. CDR3 region: CASSFNLDSSSF. The CDR3 nucleotides are TGTGCCAGCAGCTTTAATCTGGACAGTTCTTCCTTC.

This clone was detected only once. The chain carries TRBV28 and TRBJ1-4; D may be TRBD1 (6 bases). This CDR3 is built from 16 residues. The V gene's germline CDR1 is MDHEN and CDR2 SYDVKM. Trimming removed 6 bases from V and 0 bases from J, with 14 bases in between. The CDR3 region has the DNA TGTGCCAGCAGCCTAAGAGGGGGAGCAACTAATGAAAAACTGTTTTTT. It encodes CASSLRGGATNEKLFF. Combining the CDR3 with reference TRBV28 and TRBJ1-4 gives the whole variable domain DVKVTQSSRYLVKRTGEKVFLECVQDMDHENMFWYRQDPGLGLRLIYFSYDVKMKEKGDIPEGYSVSREKKERFSLILESASTNQTSMYLCASSLRGGATNEKLFFGSGTQLSVL.

The rearrangement uses TRBV19 and TRBJ2-5, with TRBD2 matching over 7 bases. The ends lost 0 bases at V and 3 bases at J; junction bases unmatched: 7. Per the germline V gene, CDR1 is LNHDA and CDR2 is SQIVND (reference sequence). This CDR3 region has 16 residues. CDR3 coding DNA: TGTGCCAGTAGTATAGATTGGCTAGCGGAGAAAGAGACCCAGTACTTC. This codes for CASSIDWLAEKETQYF.